This T cell receptor beta chain derives from a study of blood T cell repertoires in COVID-19. Seattle patients were enrolled while actively infected and followed longitudinally. Some clones are missing from TCRdb's copy, which holds only in-frame ones; the method was immunoSEQ multiplex PCR. The sample gives about 480,000 clones, roughly nine tenths of which show up once; 0.9% is in the top ten. With V trimmed by 4 bases and J by 4 bases, 2 bases remained unmatched. The germline CDR1 and CDR2 sequences are SNHLY and FYNNEI. This CDR3 comprises 14 residues. The sequence came from a man aged 18 to 30 with COVID-19, enrolled during active disease. The chain recombines TRBV2 with TRBJ2-3, with 10 nucleotides matching TRBD2. Sequenced material: peripheral blood. CDR3 bases: TGTGCCAGCAGTGGGCTAGCGGGAGCAGATACGCAGTATTTT. Translating it yields CASSGLAGADTQYF.